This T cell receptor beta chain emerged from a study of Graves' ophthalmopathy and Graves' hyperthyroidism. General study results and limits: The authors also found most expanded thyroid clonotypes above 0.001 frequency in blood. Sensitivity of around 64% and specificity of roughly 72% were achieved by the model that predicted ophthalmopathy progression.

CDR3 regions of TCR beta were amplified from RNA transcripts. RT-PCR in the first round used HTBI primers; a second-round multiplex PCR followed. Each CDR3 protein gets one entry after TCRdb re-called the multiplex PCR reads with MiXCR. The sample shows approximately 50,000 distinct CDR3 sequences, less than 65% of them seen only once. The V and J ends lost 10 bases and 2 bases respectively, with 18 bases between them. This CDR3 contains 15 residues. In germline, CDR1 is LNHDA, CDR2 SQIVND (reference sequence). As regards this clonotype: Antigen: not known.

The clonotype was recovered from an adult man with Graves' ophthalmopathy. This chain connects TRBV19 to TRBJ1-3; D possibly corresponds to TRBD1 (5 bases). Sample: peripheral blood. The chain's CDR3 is CATKGAGLAGNTIYF. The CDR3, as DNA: TGTGCCACCAAAGGAGCAGGGCTAGCTGGAAACACCATATATTTT. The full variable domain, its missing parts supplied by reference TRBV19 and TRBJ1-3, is DGGITQSPKYLFRKEGQNVTLSCEQNLNHDAMYWYRQDPGQGLRLIYYSQIVNDFQKGDIAEGYSVSREKKESFPLTVTSAQKNPTAFYLCATKGAGLAGNTIYFGEGSWLTVV.